This T cell receptor beta chain was recorded in a study of blood T cell repertoires in COVID-19. As for the study in general: The United States, Italy and Spain were the sources of the acute and convalescent COVID-19 samples. PBMCs, B-cell-depleted T cells, or T cells were the source of the cDNA or gDNA that made up the material.

This CDR3 region has 16 residues. V lost 0 bases to trimming and J lost 1 base; unmatched junction nucleotides: 3. Germline V lookup: CDR1 LNHNV, CDR2 YYDKDF (reference sequence). Original handling: The assay estimated nucleated cells by amplifying reference gene primers. Data came from immunoSEQ multiplex PCR; TCRdb stores just in-frame clones and leaves some out. V and J calls and clone size are given by that table; D and trimming were obtained from the DNA. The sample yields roughly 100,000 clones, about 80% seen once. Specimen: peripheral blood. The chain uses TRBV15 and TRBJ2-1; 7 nucleotides match TRBD1. The receptor was isolated from a human donor in a cohort sampled during active COVID-19. The CDR3 is CATSRERQGSYNEQFF. CDR3 nucleotide sequence: TGTGCCACCAGCAGAGAGCGACAGGGATCCTACAATGAGCAGTTCTTC.